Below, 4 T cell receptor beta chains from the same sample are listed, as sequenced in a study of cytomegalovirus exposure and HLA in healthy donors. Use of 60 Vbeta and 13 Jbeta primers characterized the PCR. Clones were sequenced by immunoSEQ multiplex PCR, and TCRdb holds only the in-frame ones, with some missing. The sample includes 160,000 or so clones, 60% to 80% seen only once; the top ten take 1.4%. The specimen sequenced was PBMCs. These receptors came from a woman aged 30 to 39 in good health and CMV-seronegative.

The CDR3 spells CSVGAGGIYTEAFF. The CDR3 nucleotides are TGCAGCGTTGGTGCAGGGGGAATTTACACTGAAGCTTTCTTT. J is TRBJ1-1 and V is TRBV29-1; 7 nucleotides line up with TRBD1. The CDR3 runs 14 residues. From germline, CDR1 is SQVTM and CDR2 ANQGSEA. J lost 3 bases, V lost 4 bases, and 8 bases had no gene match.

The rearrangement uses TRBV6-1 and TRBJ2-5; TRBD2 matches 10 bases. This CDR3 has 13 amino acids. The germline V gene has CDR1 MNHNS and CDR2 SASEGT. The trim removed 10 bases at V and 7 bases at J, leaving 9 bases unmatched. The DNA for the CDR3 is TGTGCCATCGGGGGACTAGCGTTAGGGACCCAGTACTTC. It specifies CAIGGLALGTQYF.

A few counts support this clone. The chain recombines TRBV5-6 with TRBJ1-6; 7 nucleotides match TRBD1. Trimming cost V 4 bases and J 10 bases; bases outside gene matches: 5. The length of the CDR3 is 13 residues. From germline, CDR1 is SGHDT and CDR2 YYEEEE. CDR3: CASSRDRESPLHF. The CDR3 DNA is TGTGCCAGCAGCAGAGACAGGGAATCACCCCTCCACTTT.

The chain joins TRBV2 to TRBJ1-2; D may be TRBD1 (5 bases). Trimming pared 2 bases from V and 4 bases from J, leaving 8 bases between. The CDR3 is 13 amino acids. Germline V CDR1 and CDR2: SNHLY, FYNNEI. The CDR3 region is CASSEITGYGYTF. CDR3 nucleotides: TGTGCCAGCAGTGAAATAACAGGCTATGGCTACACCTTC.